Below are 6 T cell receptor beta chains sequenced from a single sample in a study of regulatory T cells in long-lasting Graves disease. Building the TCR beta libraries relied on iRepertoire HTBI primers, and CDR3 regions underwent Arm-PCR. Using its own MiXCR run on the multiplex PCR reads, TCRdb lists one record per CDR3 protein. The sample lists hundreds of thousands of distinct CDR3 sequences, roughly 15% occurring once. The time point denotes: newly diagnosed GD, antithyroid drugs for less than 3 months. PBMCs provided the RNA from which the TCR library was made. The same data also contributed to another study, on T cells in Graves' hyperthyroidism and ophthalmopathy.

Sequenced material: peripheral blood mononuclear cells (PBMCs), taken at new diagnosis, from a patient treated with antithyroid drugs. Source of these receptors: a woman in her thirties with Graves disease.

Only a few counts were recorded for this clonotype. The chain combines TRBV18 with TRBJ2-7, with TRBD1 matching over 9 bases. The CDR3 totals 19 residues. Trimming removed 1 base from V and 5 bases from J; junction bases left unmatched: 18. Germline assignment: CDR1 KGHSH and CDR2 LQKENI. The CDR3 coding sequence is TGTGCCAGCTCACCACAGACTATAACTGGGACAGGGACGTCCGACGAGCAGTACTTC. Translating gives CASSPQTITGTGTSDEQYF. The full variable domain, in which reference TRBV18 and TRBJ2-7 provide the parts outside the CDR3, is NAGVMQNPRHLVRRRGQEARLRCSPMKGHSHVYWYRQLPEEGLKFMVYLQKENIIDESGMPKERFSAEFPKEGPSILRIQQVVRGDSAAYFCASSPQTITGTGTSDEQYFGPGTRLTVT.

The table lists this clonotype with a few counts. The chain is built from TRBV5-1 and TRBJ2-5; possibly TRBD1 or TRBD2 for D (5 bases each). In germline, CDR1 is SGHRS, CDR2 YFSETQ. Trimming took off 4 bases at V and 4 bases at J, with 17 bases between the two ends. This CDR3 spans 15 amino acids. The CDR3 nucleotides read TGCGCCAGCAGCCCTAGGACTTCACAGGCAGAGACCCAGTACTTC. This sequence encodes CASSPRTSQAETQYF.

There are many counts of this clonotype. V gene TRBV28 combines with J gene TRBJ2-1; TRBD2 matches at 9 bases. The CDR3 has 14 residues. J was trimmed by 0 bases and V by 9 bases; bases with no gene match: 3. Germline V CDR1 and CDR2: MDHEN, SYDVKM. The CDR3 DNA reads TGTGCCAGTAATAGCGGGGGCTCCTACAATGAGCAGTTCTTC. Protein product: CASNSGGSYNEQFF.

This clonotype was recorded a few times. The rearrangement joins TRBV7-9 to TRBJ1-4, with D maybe TRBD1 (6 bases). Between the trimmed V and J ends, which lost 5 bases and 6 bases, there was a span of 19 bases. Germline V lookup: CDR1 SEHNR, CDR2 FQNEAQ (reference sequence). The CDR3 length is 16 residues. The CDR3 protein is CASSGSLRGTHEKLFF. The CDR3 DNA is TGTGCCAGCAGCGGATCCTTGAGGGGGACTCATGAAAAACTGTTTTTT. Full variable domain (outside the CDR3, taken from reference TRBV7-9 and TRBJ1-4): DTGVSQNPRHKITKRGQNVTFRCDPISEHNRLYWYRQTLGQGPEFLTYFQNEAQLEKSRLLSDRFSAERPKGSFSTLEIQRTEQGDSAMYLCASSGSLRGTHEKLFFGSGTQLSVL.

The gene calls are TRBV5-8 and TRBJ1-4; 8 positions agree with TRBD1. CDR1 and CDR2 (germline): SGHTS, YDEGEE. Trimming at V came to 2 bases and at J to 9 bases, leaving 6 bases not matched to a gene. The length of the CDR3 is 14 residues. The chain's CDR3 is CASSFGDRWKKLFF. The CDR3 nucleotides are TGTGCCAGCAGCTTTGGGGACAGGTGGAAAAAACTGTTTTTT.

This clonotype appeared many times. This sequence joins TRBV2 and TRBJ1-5; no clear D. V lost 0 bases and J lost 3, with 9 bases in between. Per the germline V gene, CDR1 is SNHLY and CDR2 is FYNNEI. This CDR3 comprises 15 residues. This chain's CDR3 is CASSEAGSINQPQHF. The CDR3 bases are TGTGCCAGCAGTGAAGCCGGGAGCATCAATCAGCCCCAGCATTTT.